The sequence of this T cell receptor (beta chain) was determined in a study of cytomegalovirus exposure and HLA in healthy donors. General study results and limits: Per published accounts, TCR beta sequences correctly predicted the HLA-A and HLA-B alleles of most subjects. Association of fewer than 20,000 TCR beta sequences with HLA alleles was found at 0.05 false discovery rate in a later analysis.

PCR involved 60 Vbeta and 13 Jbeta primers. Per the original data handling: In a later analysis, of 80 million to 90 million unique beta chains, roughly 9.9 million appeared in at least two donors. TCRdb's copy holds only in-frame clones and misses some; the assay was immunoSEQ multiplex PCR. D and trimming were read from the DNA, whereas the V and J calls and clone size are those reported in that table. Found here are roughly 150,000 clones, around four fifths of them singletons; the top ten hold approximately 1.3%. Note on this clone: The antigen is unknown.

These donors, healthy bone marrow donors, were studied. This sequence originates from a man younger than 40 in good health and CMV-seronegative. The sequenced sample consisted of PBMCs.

CDR3 bases: TGTGCCAGCGTTGGGACAGGGTTTGGAGAGCAGTACTTC. Amino acid sequence: CASVGTGFGEQYF. The V gene is TRBV7-2, the J gene TRBJ2-7; 9 bases align to TRBD1. Per the germline V gene, CDR1 is SGHTA and CDR2 is FQGNSA. V lost 8 bases and J lost 7; bases outside the gene matches: 9. The CDR3 sequence is 13 residues long.